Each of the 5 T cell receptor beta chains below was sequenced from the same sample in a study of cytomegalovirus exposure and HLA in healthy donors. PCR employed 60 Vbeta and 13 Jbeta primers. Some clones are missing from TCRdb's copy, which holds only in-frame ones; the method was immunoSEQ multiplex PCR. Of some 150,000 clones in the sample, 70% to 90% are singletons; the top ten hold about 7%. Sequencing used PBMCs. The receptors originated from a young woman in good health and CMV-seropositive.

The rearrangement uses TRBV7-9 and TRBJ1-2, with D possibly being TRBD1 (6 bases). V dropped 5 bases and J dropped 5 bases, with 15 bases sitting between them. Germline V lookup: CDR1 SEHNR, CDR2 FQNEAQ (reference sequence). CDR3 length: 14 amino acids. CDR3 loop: CASSPGHRLYGYTF. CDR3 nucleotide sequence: TGTGCCAGCAGCCCGGGACACAGGCTATATGGCTACACCTTC.

CDR3 in amino acids: CASRIAGVNYEQYF. CDR3 DNA: TGTGCCAGCAGAATAGCGGGGGTCAACTACGAGCAGTACTTC. The chain couples TRBV2 to TRBJ2-7; 9 bases agree with TRBD2. The germline V gene has CDR1 SNHLY and CDR2 FYNNEI. The trim removed 6 bases at V and 3 bases at J, leaving 6 bases unmatched. CDR3 length equals 14 residues.

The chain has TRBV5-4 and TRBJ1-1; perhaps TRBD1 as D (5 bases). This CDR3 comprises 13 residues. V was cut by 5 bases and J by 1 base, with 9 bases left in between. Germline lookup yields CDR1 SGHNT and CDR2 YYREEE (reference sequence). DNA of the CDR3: TGTGCCAGCAGTTCCGGACAGAACACTGAAGCTTTCTTT. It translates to CASSSGQNTEAFF.

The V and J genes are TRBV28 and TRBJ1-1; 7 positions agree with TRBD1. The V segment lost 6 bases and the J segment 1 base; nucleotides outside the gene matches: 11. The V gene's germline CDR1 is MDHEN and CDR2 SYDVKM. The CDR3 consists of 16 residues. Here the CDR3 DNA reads TGTGCCAGCAGCCGATCCAGGGGGTTGAGGAACACTGAAGCTTTCTTT. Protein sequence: CASSRSRGLRNTEAFF.

CDR3 in DNA: TGTGCCAGCAGCTTAGTTACAGGGGAAGGGTCCTACGAGCAGTACTTC. It specifies CASSLVTGEGSYEQYF. This chain joins TRBV5-6 and TRBJ2-7, with 7 bases fitting TRBD1. CDR3 length: 16 amino acids. Germline CDR1 SGHDT, CDR2 YYEEEE. V trimming: 2 bases; J trimming: 1 base; junction bases outside the gene matches: 9.